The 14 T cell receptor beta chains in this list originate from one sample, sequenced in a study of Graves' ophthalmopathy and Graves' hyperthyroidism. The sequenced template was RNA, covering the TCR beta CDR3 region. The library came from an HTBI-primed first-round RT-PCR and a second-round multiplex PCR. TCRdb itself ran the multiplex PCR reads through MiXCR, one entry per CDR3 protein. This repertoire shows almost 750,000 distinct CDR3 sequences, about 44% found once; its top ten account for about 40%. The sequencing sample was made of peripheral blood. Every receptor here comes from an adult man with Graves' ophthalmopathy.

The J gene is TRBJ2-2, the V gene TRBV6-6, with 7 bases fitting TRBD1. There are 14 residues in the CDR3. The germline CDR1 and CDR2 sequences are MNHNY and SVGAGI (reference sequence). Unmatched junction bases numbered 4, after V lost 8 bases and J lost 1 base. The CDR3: CASWTGRNTGELFF. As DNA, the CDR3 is TGTGCCAGCTGGACAGGAAGGAACACCGGGGAGCTGTTTTTT.

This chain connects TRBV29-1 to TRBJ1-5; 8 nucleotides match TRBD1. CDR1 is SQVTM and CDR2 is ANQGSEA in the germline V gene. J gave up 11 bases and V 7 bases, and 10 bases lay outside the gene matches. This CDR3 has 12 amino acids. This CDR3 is CSGAGGQETQHF. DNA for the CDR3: TGCAGCGGCGCAGGGGGCCAAGAGACCCAGCATTTT.

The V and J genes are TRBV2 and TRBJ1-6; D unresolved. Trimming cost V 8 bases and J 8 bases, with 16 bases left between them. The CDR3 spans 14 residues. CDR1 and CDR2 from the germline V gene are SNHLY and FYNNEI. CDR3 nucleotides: TGTGCCAGCGCGGCCCCCGGGTCTGATTCACCCCTCCACTTT. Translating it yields CASAAPGSDSPLHF.

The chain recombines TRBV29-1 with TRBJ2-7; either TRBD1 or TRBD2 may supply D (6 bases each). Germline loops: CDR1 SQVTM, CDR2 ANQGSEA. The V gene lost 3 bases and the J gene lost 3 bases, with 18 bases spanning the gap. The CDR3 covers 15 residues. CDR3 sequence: CSVDWGRTAGYEQYF. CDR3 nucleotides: TGCAGCGTTGATTGGGGGAGGACAGCGGGCTACGAGCAGTACTTC.

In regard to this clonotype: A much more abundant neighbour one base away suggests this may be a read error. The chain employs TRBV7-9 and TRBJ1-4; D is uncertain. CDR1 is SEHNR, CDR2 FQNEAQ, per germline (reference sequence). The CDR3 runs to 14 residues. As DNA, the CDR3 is TGTGCCAGCAGCTTATCAACGGGAAATGAAAAACTGATTTTT. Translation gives CASSLSTGNEKLIF.

Here the CDR3 reads CATSKSGVTGGYTF. CDR3 DNA sequence: TGTGCCACCAGCAAGAGCGGGGTAACGGGTGGCTACACCTTC. The V call is TRBV15, the J call TRBJ1-2; D is uncertain. CDR1 is LNHNV and CDR2 is YYDKDF in the germline V gene (reference sequence). This CDR3 is built from 14 residues. V gave up 4 bases and J gave up 7 bases, with 16 bases separating them.

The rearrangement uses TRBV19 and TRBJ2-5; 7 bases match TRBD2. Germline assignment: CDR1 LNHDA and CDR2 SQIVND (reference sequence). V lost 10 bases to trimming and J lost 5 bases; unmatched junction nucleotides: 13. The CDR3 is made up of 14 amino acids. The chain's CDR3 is CATRHSGAGETQYF. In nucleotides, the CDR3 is TGTGCCACCCGTCATAGCGGAGCGGGGGAGACCCAGTACTTC.

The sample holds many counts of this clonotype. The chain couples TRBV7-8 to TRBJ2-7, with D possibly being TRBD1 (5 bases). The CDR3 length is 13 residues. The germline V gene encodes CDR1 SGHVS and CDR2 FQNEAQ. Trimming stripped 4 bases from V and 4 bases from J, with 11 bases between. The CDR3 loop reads CASSSGHEYEQYF. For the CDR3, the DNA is TGTGCCAGCAGCTCCGGACATGAATACGAGCAGTACTTC. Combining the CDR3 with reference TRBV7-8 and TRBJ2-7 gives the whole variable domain GAGVSQSPRYKVAKRGQDVALRCDPISGHVSLFWYQQALGQGPEFLTYFQNEAQLDKSGLPSDRFFAERPEGSVSTLKIQRTQQEDSAVYLCASSSGHEYEQYFGPGTRLTVT.

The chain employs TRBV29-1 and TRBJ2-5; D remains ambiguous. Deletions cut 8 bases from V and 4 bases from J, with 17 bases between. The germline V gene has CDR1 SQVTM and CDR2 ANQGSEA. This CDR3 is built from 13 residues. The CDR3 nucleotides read TGCAGCTTATCGTGGTATGGCCCAGAGACCCAGTACTTC. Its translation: CSLSWYGPETQYF.

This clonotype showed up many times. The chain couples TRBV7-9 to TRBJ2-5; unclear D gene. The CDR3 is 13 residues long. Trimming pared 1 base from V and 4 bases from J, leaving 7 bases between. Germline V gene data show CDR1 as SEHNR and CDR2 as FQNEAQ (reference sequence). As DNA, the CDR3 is TGTGCCAGCAGCTTAGTGACACTAGAGACCCAGTACTTC. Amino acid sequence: CASSLVTLETQYF.

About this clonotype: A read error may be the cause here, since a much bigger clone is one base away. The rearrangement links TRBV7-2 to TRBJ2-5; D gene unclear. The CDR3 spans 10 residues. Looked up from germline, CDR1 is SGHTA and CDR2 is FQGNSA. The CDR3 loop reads CSMAGETQYF. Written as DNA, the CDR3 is TGCAGCATGGCCGGGGAGACCCAGTACTTC.

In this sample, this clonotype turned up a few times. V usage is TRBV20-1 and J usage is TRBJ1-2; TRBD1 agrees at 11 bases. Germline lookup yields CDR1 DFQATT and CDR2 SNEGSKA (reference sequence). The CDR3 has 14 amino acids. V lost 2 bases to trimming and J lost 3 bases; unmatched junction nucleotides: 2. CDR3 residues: CSARLGQGDYGYTF. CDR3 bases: TGCAGTGCTAGACTGGGACAGGGGGACTATGGCTACACCTTC.

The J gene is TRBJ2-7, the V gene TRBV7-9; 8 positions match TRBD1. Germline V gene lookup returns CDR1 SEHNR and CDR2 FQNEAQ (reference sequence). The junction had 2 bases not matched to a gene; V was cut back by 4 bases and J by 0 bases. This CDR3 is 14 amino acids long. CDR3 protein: CASSWGTGSYEQYF. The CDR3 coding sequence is TGTGCCAGCAGCTGGGGGACAGGCTCCTACGAGCAGTACTTC.

The CDR3 is CASSDSHPVDGYTF. The DNA of the CDR3 is TGTGCCAGCAGTGACAGTCATCCGGTGGATGGCTACACCTTC. This chain uses TRBV6-5 with TRBJ1-2; possible D gene TRBD1, 5 bases. The CDR3 runs to 14 residues. Germline lookup yields CDR1 MNHEY and CDR2 SVGAGI. Trimming removed 5 bases from V and 6 bases from J, with 16 bases in between.